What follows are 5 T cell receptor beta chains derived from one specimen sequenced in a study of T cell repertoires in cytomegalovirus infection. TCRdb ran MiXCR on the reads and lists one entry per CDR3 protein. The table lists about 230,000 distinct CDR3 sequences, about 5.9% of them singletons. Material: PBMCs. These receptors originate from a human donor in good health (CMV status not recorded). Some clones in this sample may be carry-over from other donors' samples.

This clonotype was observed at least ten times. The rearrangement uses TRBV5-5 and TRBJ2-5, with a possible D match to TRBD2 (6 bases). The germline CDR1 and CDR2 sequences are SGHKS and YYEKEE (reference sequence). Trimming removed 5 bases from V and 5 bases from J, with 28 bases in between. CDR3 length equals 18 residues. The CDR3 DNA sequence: TGTGCCAGCAGACGGTACTCTAGCGACCGGGTTCTTGGGGAGACCCAGTACTTC. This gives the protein CASRRYSSDRVLGETQYF.

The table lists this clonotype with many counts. CDR3: CASSVGFSSYNEQFF. CDR3 DNA sequence: TGTGCCAGCAGCGTAGGATTTAGCTCCTACAATGAGCAGTTCTTC. This chain joins TRBV9 and TRBJ2-1; D remains ambiguous. Trimming left V 0 bases short and J 0 bases short, with 7 bases between. CDR1 is SGDLS, CDR2 YYNGEE, per germline. The CDR3 consists of 15 residues.

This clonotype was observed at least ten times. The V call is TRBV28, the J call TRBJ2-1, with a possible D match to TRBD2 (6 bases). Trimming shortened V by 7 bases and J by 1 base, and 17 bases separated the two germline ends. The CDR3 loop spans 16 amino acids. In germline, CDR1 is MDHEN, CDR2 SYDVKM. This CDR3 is CASIMAGRKSYNEQFF. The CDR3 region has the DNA TGTGCCAGCATCATGGCGGGACGGAAGTCCTACAATGAGCAGTTCTTC.

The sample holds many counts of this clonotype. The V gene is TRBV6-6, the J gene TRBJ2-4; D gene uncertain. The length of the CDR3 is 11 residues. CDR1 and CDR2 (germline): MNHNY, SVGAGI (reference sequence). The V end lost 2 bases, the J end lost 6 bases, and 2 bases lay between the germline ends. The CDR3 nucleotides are TGTGCCAGCAGTTACAGAAACATTCAGTACTTC. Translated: CASSYRNIQYF.

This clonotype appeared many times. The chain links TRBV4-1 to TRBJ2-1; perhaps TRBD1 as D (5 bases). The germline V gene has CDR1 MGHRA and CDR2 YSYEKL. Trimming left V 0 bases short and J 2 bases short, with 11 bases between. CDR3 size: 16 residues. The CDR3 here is CASSQEWGYAYNEQFF. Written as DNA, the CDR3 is TGCGCCAGCAGCCAAGAATGGGGCTATGCCTACAATGAGCAGTTCTTC.